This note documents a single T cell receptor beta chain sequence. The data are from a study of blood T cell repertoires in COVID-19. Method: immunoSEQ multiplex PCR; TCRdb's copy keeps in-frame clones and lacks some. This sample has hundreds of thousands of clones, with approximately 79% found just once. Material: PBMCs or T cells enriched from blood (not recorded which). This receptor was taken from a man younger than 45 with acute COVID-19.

CDR3 sequence: CATKAGGPWDTQYF. Here the CDR3 DNA reads TGTGCCACCAAGGCGGGGGGGCCGTGGGATACGCAGTATTTT. The chain links TRBV24-1 to TRBJ2-3; 9 bases map to TRBD2. With 8 bases clipped from V and 6 bases from J, the junction kept 8 bases outside the gene matches. Germline V gene lookup returns CDR1 KGHDR and CDR2 SFDVKD. The CDR3 totals 14 residues.